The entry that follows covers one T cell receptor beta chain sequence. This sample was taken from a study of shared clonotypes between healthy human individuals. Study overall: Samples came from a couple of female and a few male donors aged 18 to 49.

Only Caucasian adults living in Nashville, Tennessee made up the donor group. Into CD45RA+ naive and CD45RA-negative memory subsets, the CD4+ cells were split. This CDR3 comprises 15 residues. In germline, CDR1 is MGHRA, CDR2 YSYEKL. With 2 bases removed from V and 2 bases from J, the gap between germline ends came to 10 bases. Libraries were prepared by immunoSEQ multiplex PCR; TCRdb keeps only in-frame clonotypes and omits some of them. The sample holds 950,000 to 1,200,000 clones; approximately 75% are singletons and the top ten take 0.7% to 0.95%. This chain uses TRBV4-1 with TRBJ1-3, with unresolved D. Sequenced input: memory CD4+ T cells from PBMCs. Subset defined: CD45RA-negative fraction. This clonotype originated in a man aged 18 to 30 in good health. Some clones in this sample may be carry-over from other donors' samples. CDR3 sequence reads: CASSQTRDTGNTIYF. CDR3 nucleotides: TGCGCCAGCAGCCAAACACGGGATACTGGAAACACCATATATTTT.